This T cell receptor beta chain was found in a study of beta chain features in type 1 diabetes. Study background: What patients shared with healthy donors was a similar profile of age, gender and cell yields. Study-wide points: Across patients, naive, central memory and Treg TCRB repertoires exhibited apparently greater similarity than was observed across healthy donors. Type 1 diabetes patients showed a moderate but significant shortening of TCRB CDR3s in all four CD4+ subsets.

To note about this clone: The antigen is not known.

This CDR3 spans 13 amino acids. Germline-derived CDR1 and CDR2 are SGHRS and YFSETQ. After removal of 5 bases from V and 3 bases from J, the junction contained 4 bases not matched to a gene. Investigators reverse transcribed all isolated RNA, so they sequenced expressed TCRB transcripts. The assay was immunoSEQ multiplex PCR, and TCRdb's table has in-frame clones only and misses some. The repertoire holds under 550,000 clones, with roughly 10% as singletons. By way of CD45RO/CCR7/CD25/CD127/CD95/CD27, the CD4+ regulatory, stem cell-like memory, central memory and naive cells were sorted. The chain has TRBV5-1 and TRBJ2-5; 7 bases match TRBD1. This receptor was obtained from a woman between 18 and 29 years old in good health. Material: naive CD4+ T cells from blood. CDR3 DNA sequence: TGCGCCAGCAGTTATGACAGGGAAGAGACCCAGTACTTC. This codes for CASSYDREETQYF.